The clone carrying this TCR beta chain was observed a few times. Researchers isolated at least 6.5 million PBMCs per sample. RNA extraction gave at least 5.5 micrograms of total RNA per sample. A second PCR, run for roughly 7 to 11 cycles, used a sample-barcoded 5' primer plus a J-beta primer mix. From the 5' RACE reads, TCRdb called clonotypes with MiXCR, one entry per CDR3 protein. The sample gives about 1.4 million distinct CDR3 sequences, almost 60% of which show up once; more than 6% is in the top ten. The CDR3 is made up of 15 amino acids. The germline CDR1 and CDR2 sequences are MDHEN and SYDVKM. The V end lost 6 bases, the J end lost 0 bases, and 14 bases lay between the germline ends. The entry originates in a study of blood T cells in healthy people across ages. Looking at the study overall: Template-switching capture recovered about one barcoded beta molecule per two T cells.

This TCR was sampled from a man aged 18 to 29 in good health. The chain recombines TRBV28 with TRBJ1-2, with unresolved D. The sequencing sample was made of blood. CDR3 in DNA: TGTGCCAGCAGCCTCAACAGCTTTGCTAACTATGGCTACACCTTC. Translation gives CASSLNSFANYGYTF.